The 10 T cell receptor beta chains reported below all come from one sample, sequenced in a study of T cell responses to AZD1222 COVID-19 vaccine (dated by TCRdb to the early 2020s). Explained via the paper, the time point label denotes: about 28 days (+/-7) after the second vaccine dose. The library was generated by the immunoSEQ multiplex PCR assay. TCRdb mirrors the immuneACCESS table, restricted to in-frame sequences. Some clones are absent from its copies; in checked studies, under half trace to an unresolved V gene, and the reason for the others is unknown. This sample holds around 140,000 clones; 90% were observed only once. The top ten constitute 1.6% of the sample. Sequencing used peripheral blood, obtained 28 days after the second AZD1222 dose. Receptor source: an adult who received the AZD1222 COVID-19 vaccine.

This chain joins TRBV18 and TRBJ2-3; D uncertain. Germline CDR1 and CDR2: KGHSH and LQKENI. The V end was cut by 5 bases, the J end by 4 bases, with 4 bases between. The CDR3 extends over 11 amino acids. The CDR3 nucleotides are TGTGCCAGCTCAGGCGCAGATACGCAGTATTTT. Amino acid sequence: CASSGADTQYF.

The chain combines TRBV27 with TRBJ2-7, with TRBD1 matching over 7 bases. The CDR3 covers 15 residues. CDR1 and CDR2 (germline): MNHEY, SMNVEV (reference sequence). V trimming: 6 bases; J trimming: 4 bases; junction bases outside the gene matches: 12. CDR3 protein: CASRLRRDSPYEQYF. The CDR3 DNA sequence: TGTGCCAGCAGGCTAAGACGGGACAGCCCATACGAGCAGTACTTC.

The V gene is TRBV9, the J gene TRBJ2-5, with TRBD2 matching 9 bases. V lost 2 bases and J lost 5; bases outside the gene matches: 4. This CDR3 has 14 residues. Germline V gene sequence: CDR1 SGDLS, CDR2 YYNGEE. The CDR3 loop is CASSVSGGRETQYF. CDR3 sequence (DNA): TGTGCCAGCAGCGTTAGCGGGGGACGCGAGACCCAGTACTTC.

The chain couples TRBV11-3 to TRBJ2-1; 10 nucleotides line up with TRBD1. Germline trimming cut 2 bases from V and 4 bases from J; bases unmatched to any gene: 5. There are 16 residues in the CDR3. Germline V gene lookup returns CDR1 SGHNT and CDR2 YENEEA. The CDR3 sequence is CASSLYGQGVYNEQFF. In DNA form, the CDR3 reads TGTGCCAGCAGCTTATACGGACAGGGGGTATACAATGAGCAGTTCTTC.

The V call is TRBV7-8, the J call TRBJ1-4, with D possibly being TRBD1 (5 bases). Trimming left V 3 bases short and J 5 bases short, with 16 bases between. From germline, CDR1 is SGHVS and CDR2 FQNEAQ. The CDR3 sequence is 16 residues long. The CDR3 DNA sequence: TGTGCCAGCAGCTTTGGGGCCCCACGGCGGAATGAAAAACTGTTTTTT. Amino acids: CASSFGAPRRNEKLFF.

Notes on this clone: Germline is not matched at one junction end, which may reflect a read error. The chain is built from TRBV20-1 and TRBJ1-1; D ambiguous. Per the germline V gene, CDR1 is DFQATT and CDR2 is SNEGSKA (reference sequence). The CDR3 contains 10 residues. The CDR3 loop reads CSAPHGLGRF. For the CDR3, the DNA is TGCAGTGCCCCGCACGGGTTAGGGCGCTTT.

CDR3 in amino acids: CASSYRGSKETQYF. The CDR3 coding sequence is TGCGCCAGCAGCTACAGGGGCAGCAAGGAGACCCAGTACTTC. The gene calls are TRBV5-1 and TRBJ2-5; 7 nucleotides match TRBD1. The CDR3 runs 14 residues. Germline CDR1 is SGHRS and CDR2 is YFSETQ. The V and J ends lost 3 bases and 5 bases, in that order; junction bases with no gene match: 7.

This clone was observed a single time. V and J are TRBV5-1 and TRBJ1-2; D remains unclear. The CDR3 is 13 amino acids. Deletions cut 0 bases from V and 4 bases from J, with 7 bases between. Germline CDR1 SGHRS, CDR2 YFSETQ. The CDR3 here is CASSLADGYGYTF. As DNA, the CDR3 is TGCGCCAGCAGCTTGGCCGACGGCTATGGCTACACCTTC.

J is TRBJ2-3 and V is TRBV6-4; TRBD2 agrees at 13 bases. Germline CDR1 MRHNA, CDR2 SNTAGT. The V gene end was trimmed by 5 bases and the J gene end by 2 bases; junction bases not matched to a gene: 1. This CDR3 is 15 amino acids long. CDR3 amino acids: CASSTSGGATDTQYF. The CDR3 coding sequence is TGTGCCAGCAGTACTAGCGGGGGGGCCACAGATACGCAGTATTTT.

The chain joins TRBV9 to TRBJ1-4; 12 bases are shared with TRBD1. CDR1 is SGDLS and CDR2 is YYNGEE in the germline V gene. Trimming took 0 bases from V and 2 from J; bases not matched to a gene: 14. The CDR3 has 21 residues. The CDR3 protein is CASSVAPSGTGGDSTNEKLFF. The CDR3 DNA sequence: TGTGCCAGCAGCGTAGCTCCATCCGGGACAGGGGGCGACTCGACTAATGAAAAACTGTTTTTT.